The 11 T cell receptor beta chains listed next were all sequenced from one sample in a study of T cells in Graves' hyperthyroidism and ophthalmopathy. TCR beta CDR3 regions were amplified from RNA transcripts. TCR CDR3 underwent first-round RT-PCR with the HTBI primer set. Using its own MiXCR run on the multiplex PCR reads, TCRdb lists one record per CDR3 protein. Of roughly 100,000 distinct CDR3 sequences detected, roughly half appear once; the ten largest clones hold 25% to 30%. Input material: blood. The receptors stem from a middle-aged woman with Graves' hyperthyroidism.

The sample holds a few counts of this clonotype. The rearrangement joins TRBV27 to TRBJ2-5; D may be TRBD1 (6 bases). The CDR3 is made up of 13 amino acids. CDR1 and CDR2 from the germline V gene are MNHEY and SMNVEV (reference sequence). V was clipped by 5 bases and J by 5 bases, with 12 bases between them. The CDR3 sequence is CASSTGLWETQYF. DNA for the CDR3: TGTGCCAGCAGTACAGGGCTTTGGGAGACCCAGTACTTC.

In its sample, this clonotype was seen once. The CDR3 here is CATSRVGGRAPETQYF. CDR3 DNA: TGTGCCACCAGCAGAGTAGGCGGGAGGGCCCCTGAGACCCAGTACTTC. The chain is built from TRBV15 and TRBJ2-5, with 9 positions matching TRBD2. Germline lookup yields CDR1 LNHNV and CDR2 YYDKDF (reference sequence). The CDR3 length is 16 residues. The ends lost 1 base at V and 5 bases at J; junction bases unmatched: 8.

This clonotype was detected a few times. The CDR3 here is CASSAQTGRGGGYEQYF. In DNA form, the CDR3 reads TGTGCCAGCAGCGCCCAGACCGGGAGAGGTGGAGGCTACGAGCAGTACTTC. The chain is built from TRBV7-9 and TRBJ2-7, with D perhaps matching TRBD2 (6 bases). Trimming took off 5 bases at V and 3 bases at J, with 23 bases between the two ends. This CDR3 contains 17 residues. The V gene's germline CDR1 is SEHNR and CDR2 FQNEAQ (reference sequence).

The chain couples TRBV29-1 to TRBJ1-2, with 9 bases fitting TRBD1. Germline CDR1 reads SQVTM; CDR2 reads ANQGSEA. This CDR3 comprises 15 residues. The CDR3 loop is CSASSVGTGRGGYTF. The CDR3 coding sequence is TGCAGTGCTAGTTCAGTCGGGACAGGGCGTGGTGGCTACACCTTC.

This clonotype has only a few counts. This CDR3 reads CASSLAGAANTGELFF. The CDR3 DNA reads as TGTGCCAGCAGTTTAGCGGGGGCCGCGAACACCGGGGAGCTGTTTTTT. The J gene is TRBJ2-2, the V gene TRBV7-3, with TRBD2 matching over 9 bases. This CDR3 comprises 16 residues. Germline V CDR1 and CDR2: SGHTA, FQGTGA. V dropped 6 bases and J dropped 0; count of bases not matched to a gene: 5. Complete variable domain (other parts from reference TRBV7-3 and TRBJ2-2): GAGVSQTPSNKVTEKGKYVELRCDPISGHTALYWYRQSLGQGPEFLIYFQGTGAADDSGLPNDRFFAVRPEGSVSTLKIQRTERGDSAVYLCASSLAGAANTGELFFGEGSRLTVL.

This clonotype appeared many times. A much bigger clone sits one base away, suggesting this may be a read error. CDR3 DNA: TGTGCCACCAGCATACAACCAGATACGCAGTATTTT. Encoded protein: CATSIQPDTQYF. The J gene is TRBJ2-3, the V gene TRBV15; D remains ambiguous. Germline CDR1 is LNHNV and CDR2 is YYDKDF (reference sequence). Trimming stripped 4 bases from V and 4 bases from J, with 6 bases between. CDR3 length equals 12 residues.

There are a few counts of this clonotype. The chain combines TRBV7-9 with TRBJ1-2; a possible D gene is TRBD1 (6 bases). The CDR3 totals 16 residues. Germline loops: CDR1 SEHNR, CDR2 FQNEAQ (reference sequence). V was shortened by 4 bases and J by 8 bases, with 23 bases between the two germline ends. The CDR3 reads CASSWGGRGGPSGYTF. The CDR3 DNA is TGTGCCAGCAGCTGGGGGGGCCGGGGGGGTCCGAGCGGCTACACCTTC. The full variable domain, its missing parts supplied by reference TRBV7-9 and TRBJ1-2, is DTGVSQNPRHKITKRGQNVTFRCDPISEHNRLYWYRQTLGQGPEFLTYFQNEAQLEKSRLLSDRFSAERPKGSFSTLEIQRTEQGDSAMYLCASSWGGRGGPSGYTFGSGTRLTVV.

In this sample, this clonotype turned up many times. The chain uses TRBV5-1 and TRBJ2-2; no definite D call. V lost 4 bases and J lost 4, with 17 bases in between. CDR3 size: 16 residues. CDR1 SGHRS and CDR2 YFSETQ come from the germline V gene. The CDR3 bases are TGCGCCAGCAGCGTCGGACCCTCCGCCGTCACCGGGGAGCTGTTTTTT. Translated, it gives CASSVGPSAVTGELFF.

This clonotype came up many times. The V and J genes are TRBV7-2 and TRBJ1-1; D remains ambiguous. Germline-derived CDR1 and CDR2 are SGHTA and FQGNSA. V was cut by 5 bases and J by 0 bases, with 10 bases left in between. The CDR3 has 14 amino acids. CDR3 amino acids: CASSVGRMNTEAFF. The CDR3 DNA reads as TGTGCCAGCAGCGTCGGGCGGATGAACACTGAAGCTTTCTTT.

This clonotype showed up many times. The chain has TRBV29-1 and TRBJ1-2, with 7 bases aligning to TRBD1. CDR1 SQVTM and CDR2 ANQGSEA come from the germline V gene. The CDR3 spans 12 residues. The V segment lost 8 bases and the J segment 3 bases; nucleotides outside the gene matches: 6. The CDR3 DNA sequence: TGCAGCCAGGGGGACGCCGACTATGGCTACACCTTC. This sequence encodes CSQGDADYGYTF. Drawing the rest from reference TRBV29-1 and TRBJ1-2, the complete variable domain is SAVISQKPSRDICQRGTSLTIQCQVDSQVTMMFWYRQQPGQSLTLIATANQGSEATYESGFVIDKFPISRPNLTFSTLTVSNMSPEDSSIYLCSQGDADYGYTFGSGTRLTVV.

This clonotype was recorded a few times. This CDR3 reads CASSGKGDENYGYTF. Here the CDR3 DNA reads TGTGCCAGCAGCGGGAAGGGGGACGAAAACTATGGCTACACCTTC. The gene calls are TRBV6-6 and TRBJ1-2; TRBD1 might be the D (6 bases). Germline CDR1 reads MNHNY; CDR2 reads SVGAGI (reference sequence). This CDR3 comprises 15 residues. The V and J ends lost 6 bases and 2 bases respectively, with 16 bases between them.